Listed here is a single T cell receptor (beta chain). What it binds is not known. Amplification targeted TCR beta CDR3 regions from RNA transcripts. A first-round RT-PCR of the TCR CDR3 used the HTBI primer set. A single record per CDR3 protein comes from TCRdb applying MiXCR to the multiplex PCR reads. The table lists about 350,000 distinct CDR3 sequences, around 13% of them singletons. Germline lookup yields CDR1 SNHLY and CDR2 FYNNEI. This CDR3 region has 12 residues. The V end was cut by 1 base, the J end by 11 bases, with 6 bases between. This record belongs to a study of T cells in Graves' hyperthyroidism and ophthalmopathy. Study-wide results and limits: Using 13 V-J features, a model discriminated ophthalmopathy from stable hyperthyroidism.

Exclusion of a patient resulted from uncontrolled infection, other autoimmune disease, pregnancy or lactation. Diagnosis relied on clinical symptoms, serum thyroxine and TRAb, thyroid ultrasound and orbital computed tomography. The PBMCs were taken from approximately 9.7 ml of fresh peripheral blood. The sequence came from a woman under 40 with Graves' hyperthyroidism. This chain links TRBV2 with TRBJ1-6; no clear D gene. The sequenced sample consisted of blood. The CDR3 DNA sequence: TGTGCCAGCAGTGAAGAAGGTGCACCCCTCCACTTT. Residues: CASSEEGAPLHF.